This T cell receptor beta chain was recovered during a study of persistence of HIV-infected CD4 T cells. Study-level information: Donors had been on suppressive ART for a median of 8 years.

Study findings and constraints: CMV- and Gag-responding cells had lower TCRbeta richness than CD3/CD28-responding cells.

The CDR3 runs to 15 residues. CDR1 is SGDLS, CDR2 YYNGEE, per germline. V was shortened by 3 bases and J by 0 bases, with 11 bases between the two germline ends. This was the immunoSEQ version 4 assay in survey mode. Data came from immunoSEQ multiplex PCR; TCRdb stores just in-frame clones and leaves some out. This sample has about 45,000 clones; 91% occur once, and the top ten carry roughly 1.8%. Of note for this clone: Its specificity is unknown.

This nonspecific control used anti-CD3/anti-CD28 bead stimulation of CD4+ T cells. Sorting of responding CD4+ T cells relied on upregulated CD40 ligand together with CD69. The receptor was isolated from an adult man with HIV who was CMV-seropositive. The specimen comprised CD4+ T cells sorted from PBMCs after roughly 20-hour stimulation, sampled from a patient who received antiretroviral therapy. The V and J genes are TRBV9 and TRBJ2-3, with D hard to call. CDR3 in DNA: TGTGCCAGCAGCGCTTACATTGGTAGCACAGATACGCAGTATTTT. This encodes CASSAYIGSTDTQYF.